This T cell receptor (beta chain) came from a study of shared clonotypes between healthy human individuals. Study outcomes and limitations: The study found lower generation probabilities in non-shared clonotypes than in those shared by all four donors.

Donors had no recently reported acute infections or vaccinations and were HIV-negative. This CDR3 comprises 15 residues. Germline V gene lookup returns CDR1 MGHRA and CDR2 YSYEKL. V lost 2 bases and J 7 bases, leaving 18 bases between the germline ends. Deep was the level used in running the assay. An even split of each subset's genomic DNA across several immunoSEQ plates was performed. Clones were read by immunoSEQ multiplex PCR, and TCRdb kept only the in-frame ones, dropping some. The profile covers roughly 1.4 million clones, with around 98.5% appearing a single time and about 0.34% taken by the ten largest. A word on this clone: Its antigen is undetermined.

The sample taken for sequencing was naive CD4+ T cells sorted from blood. Noted subset: CD45RA+ positively selected. This clonotype was obtained from a man aged 25-40 years in good health. V usage is TRBV4-1 and J usage is TRBJ2-7, with D maybe TRBD2 (5 bases). The CDR3 DNA is TGCGCCAGCAGCCAATTAGTACTCTCCGGCGGGGAGCAGTACTTC. Translating it yields CASSQLVLSGGEQYF.